This TCR beta chain was retrieved from a study of T cell responses to AZD1222 COVID-19 vaccine. General study points: Baseline seropositives among AZD1222 recipients totaled only five to seven. Across spike, vaccine-associated CD4 TCRs were found, dominant at 160-218 and 743-854.

CDR1 and CDR2 from the germline V gene are SNHLY and FYNNEI. V was clipped by 6 bases and J by 7 bases, with 18 bases between them. This CDR3 is 15 amino acids long. Libraries were prepared by immunoSEQ multiplex PCR; TCRdb keeps only in-frame clonotypes and omits some of them. Among tens of thousands of clones listed, around 90% were seen once. As regards this clone: Its target is not known.

The sequences come from peripheral blood, collected on day 0 of AZD1222 vaccination. J is TRBJ1-4 and V is TRBV2; D unresolved. This clonotype originated in an adult in good health. CDR3 sequence (DNA): TGTGCCAGCAGCCTTAGGGATCTCCGAAGTGAAAAACTGTTTTTT. Amino acids: CASSLRDLRSEKLFF. The full variable domain, completed using reference TRBV2 and TRBJ1-4, is EPEVTQTPSHQVTQMGQEVILRCVPISNHLYFYWYRQILGQKVEFLVSFYNNEISEKSEIFDDQFSVERPDGSNFTLKIRSTKLEDSAMYFCASSLRDLRSEKLFFGSGTQLSVL.